Listed below are T cell receptor beta chains from one sample, sequenced in a study of blood T cell repertoires in COVID-19. TCRdb's copy holds only in-frame clones and misses some; the assay was immunoSEQ multiplex PCR. The profile covers about 200,000 clones, with almost 85% appearing a single time and about 6.9% taken by the ten largest. Sequencing used peripheral blood. These receptors all stem from a human donor with acute or convalescent COVID-19. The donor label of this sample is uncertain. The CDR3 runs from the conserved cysteine through the conserved F or W. Each record gives: D gene, V gene, J gene, clone size, CDR3 DNA, CDR3 protein. D genes are given only for firm matches. A clone size is listed for some rows: how often the clone was seen (once, few, many), or a class if it is expanded.

d_gene: TRBD1; v_gene: TRBV5-1; j_gene: TRBJ1-1; abundance: -; CDR3nt: TGCGCCAGCAGCCCAGCCGGCAGGGGGCTTACTGAAGCTTTCTTT; CDR3aa: CASSPAGRGLTEAFF
d_gene: -; v_gene: TRBV27; j_gene: TRBJ1-5; abundance: -; CDR3nt: TGTGCCAGCAGTCGGACACCTAATAGCAATCAGCCCCAGCATTTT; CDR3aa: CASSRTPNSNQPQHF
d_gene: -; v_gene: TRBV11-1; j_gene: TRBJ2-1; abundance: few; CDR3nt: TGTGCCAGCAGCTTAGCGGGCCCGTTGAATGAGCAGTTCTTC; CDR3aa: CASSLAGPLNEQFF
d_gene: -; v_gene: TRBV28; j_gene: TRBJ2-7; abundance: -; CDR3nt: TGTGCCAGCTTCACACAAAGGGAGCTCGAGCAGTACTTC; CDR3aa: CASFTQRELEQYF
d_gene: -; v_gene: TRBV6-5; j_gene: TRBJ1-1; abundance: -; CDR3nt: TGTGCCAGCAGTTGGGGGGTGAACACTGAAGCTTTCTTT; CDR3aa: CASSWGVNTEAFF
d_gene: -; v_gene: TRBV27; j_gene: TRBJ1-2; abundance: -; CDR3nt: TGTGCCAGCCGGCGGGTGGGCTATGGCTACACCTTC; CDR3aa: CASRRVGYGYTF
d_gene: -; v_gene: TRBV20-1; j_gene: TRBJ1-4; abundance: -; CDR3nt: TGCAGTGCTAGTTTGGGAGCCCATAATGAAAAACTGTTTTTT; CDR3aa: CSASLGAHNEKLFF
d_gene: TRBD2; v_gene: TRBV9; j_gene: TRBJ2-4; abundance: -; CDR3nt: TGTGCCAGCAGCCCTAGGGGGCTAGCGGGGACTCAAAACATTCAGTACTTC; CDR3aa: CASSPRGLAGTQNIQYF
d_gene: -; v_gene: TRBV5-1; j_gene: TRBJ1-2; abundance: -; CDR3nt: TGCGCCAGCAGCTCGACCTCTGGGAGTGGTGGCTACACCTTC; CDR3aa: CASSSTSGSGGYTF
d_gene: TRBD1; v_gene: TRBV28; j_gene: TRBJ1-6; abundance: many; CDR3nt: TGTGCCAGCAGTCTTACCGGGACAGGGGCGTCCTCACCCCTCCACTTT; CDR3aa: CASSLTGTGASSPLHF
d_gene: TRBD1; v_gene: TRBV7-2; j_gene: TRBJ1-2; abundance: -; CDR3nt: TGTGCCAGCAGCTTAGCACAGGGGATAAGAAATGGCTACACCTTC; CDR3aa: CASSLAQGIRNGYTF
d_gene: -; v_gene: TRBV29-1; j_gene: TRBJ2-3; abundance: -; CDR3nt: TGCAGCGTTGAAGAGTGGGCGGGAACAGATACGCAGTATTTT; CDR3aa: CSVEEWAGTDTQYF
d_gene: TRBD1; v_gene: TRBV4-2; j_gene: TRBJ1-1; abundance: once; CDR3nt: TGTGCCAGCAGCCAAGTTCAGGGGGCGGGGAACACTGAAGCTTTCTTT; CDR3aa: CASSQVQGAGNTEAFF
d_gene: -; v_gene: TRBV7-2; j_gene: TRBJ1-1; abundance: -; CDR3nt: TGTGCCAGCAGCCAAACAGGGAACACTGAAGCTTTCTTT; CDR3aa: CASSQTGNTEAFF
d_gene: TRBD2; v_gene: TRBV29-1; j_gene: TRBJ2-5; abundance: -; CDR3nt: TGCAGCGTTGTACTAGCGGGCTCTCAAGAGACCCAGTACTTC; CDR3aa: CSVVLAGSQETQYF
d_gene: TRBD1; v_gene: TRBV28; j_gene: TRBJ1-5; abundance: -; CDR3nt: TGTGCCAGCATACCGGGACAGGGGGATCAGCCCCAGCATTTT; CDR3aa: CASIPGQGDQPQHF
d_gene: TRBD1; v_gene: TRBV28; j_gene: TRBJ1-5; abundance: -; CDR3nt: TGTGCCAGCAGTCCAATCCGACAGGGGGTACGTCAGCCCCAGCATTTT; CDR3aa: CASSPIRQGVRQPQHF
d_gene: -; v_gene: TRBV4-1; j_gene: TRBJ2-1; abundance: once; CDR3nt: TGCGCCAGCAGCCTTGACTCCGGTACGGATGAGCAGTTCTTC; CDR3aa: CASSLDSGTDEQFF
d_gene: -; v_gene: TRBV19; j_gene: TRBJ1-1; abundance: few; CDR3nt: TGTGCCAGTACCCCACAGGTGAACACTGAAGCTTTCTTT; CDR3aa: CASTPQVNTEAFF
d_gene: TRBD1; v_gene: TRBV19; j_gene: TRBJ1-5; abundance: once; CDR3nt: TGTGCCAGTAACAGGGACAGGCCTGACAGCAATCAGCCCCAGCATTTT; CDR3aa: CASNRDRPDSNQPQHF